These 8 T cell receptor beta chains were all obtained from the same sample, sequenced in a study of cytomegalovirus exposure and HLA in healthy donors (dated by TCRdb to about 2017). The library relied on the immunoSEQ multiplex PCR assay. For the multiplex PCR, a mixture combining 60 forward primers for TCR Vbeta segments and 13 reverse primers for TCR Jbeta segments was used. Not all clones reach the TCRdb copy of this immuneACCESS table, which keeps in-frame sequences only. Checked studies attribute under half of the gap to unresolved V genes and leave the rest unexplained. Counted in this sample were some 150,000 clones; roughly 80% of them appeared once. Roughly 4% of the sample is held by the ten biggest clonotypes. Sequences were obtained from PBMCs. These TCRs come from a woman between 40 and 50 years old in good health and CMV-seronegative.

This clone appeared once. The chain carries TRBV6-5 and TRBJ2-2; unclear D gene. Trimming stripped 6 bases from V and 0 bases from J, with 8 bases between. The germline V gene encodes CDR1 MNHEY and CDR2 SVGAGI. CDR3 size: 14 residues. The CDR3 nucleotides are TGTGCCAGCAGACTACACCCGAACACCGGGGAGCTGTTTTTT. It encodes CASRLHPNTGELFF.

The chain links TRBV4-2 to TRBJ2-3, with 7 positions matching TRBD2. This CDR3 region has 13 residues. The V gene end was trimmed by 5 bases and the J gene end by 3 bases; junction bases not matched to a gene: 2. Germline CDR1 is LGHNA and CDR2 is YNFKEQ. CDR3 nucleotide sequence: TGTGCCAGCAGCGGGGGGGTGACAGATACGCAGTATTTT. This gives the protein CASSGGVTDTQYF.

The chain's CDR3 is CATSRDGANYNEQFF. In nucleotides, the CDR3 is TGTGCCACCAGCAGAGATGGAGCCAATTACAATGAGCAGTTCTTC. The rearrangement uses TRBV15 and TRBJ2-1; no reliable D call. Germline lookup yields CDR1 LNHNV and CDR2 YYDKDF (reference sequence). The CDR3 length is 15 residues. The ends were cut back, 0 bases at V and 4 bases at J, with 10 bases in the middle.

Note on this clone: Relative to the germline gene, one junction end is altered; a read error may explain this. The V and J genes are TRBV7-7 and TRBJ2-2, with 9 nucleotides matching TRBD2. The length of the CDR3 is 18 residues. Germline loops: CDR1 SSHAT, CDR2 FNYEAQ (reference sequence). As DNA, the CDR3 is TGTGCTAGCAGCTTAGCCGTTAGCGGGGGAGCGAACACCGGGGAGCTGTTTTTT. It codes for CASSLAVSGGANTGELFF. The whole variable domain, filled in from reference TRBV7-7 and TRBJ2-2, reads GAGVSQSPRYKVTKRGQDVTLRCDPISSHATLYWYQQALGQGPEFLTYFNYEAQPDKSGLPSDRFSAERPEGSISTLTIQRTEQRDSAMYRCASSLAVSGGANTGELFFGEGSRLTVL.

This chain connects TRBV19 to TRBJ1-6; no definite D call. The CDR3 has 14 residues. V gave up 3 bases and J gave up 7 bases, with 10 bases separating them. CDR1 is LNHDA and CDR2 is SQIVND in the germline V gene (reference sequence). CDR3 DNA sequence: TGTGCCAGTAGTATTGGCATGGAGAATTCACCCCTCCACTTT. Amino acids: CASSIGMENSPLHF. The full variable domain, completed using reference TRBV19 and TRBJ1-6, is DGGITQSPKYLFRKEGQNVTLSCEQNLNHDAMYWYRQDPGQGLRLIYYSQIVNDFQKGDIAEGYSVSREKKESFPLTVTSAQKNPTAFYLCASSIGMENSPLHFGNGTRLTVT.

This chain uses TRBV4-1 with TRBJ2-7; weak D call: TRBD1 (7 bases). There are 17 residues in the CDR3. Trimming cost V 2 bases and J 7 bases, with 24 bases left between them. CDR1 and CDR2 (germline): MGHRA, YSYEKL. The CDR3 spells CASSQPEQGILGGEQYF. CDR3 nucleotides: TGCGCCAGCAGCCAACCCGAACAGGGGATCCTTGGAGGGGAGCAGTACTTC.

The chain recombines TRBV6-6 with TRBJ2-3; 10 positions match TRBD2. Trimming removed 0 bases from V and 3 bases from J; junction bases left unmatched: 3. CDR3 length equals 16 residues. Germline CDR1 reads MNHNY; CDR2 reads SVGAGI (reference sequence). In nucleotides, the CDR3 is TGTGCCAGCAGTTACTCACCTAGCGGGAGAACAGATACGCAGTATTTT. Amino acids: CASSYSPSGRTDTQYF.

This chain connects TRBV10-3 to TRBJ2-3; D remains ambiguous. The CDR3 length is 14 residues. Between the trimmed V and J ends, which lost 7 bases and 3 bases, there was a span of 14 bases. The germline CDR1 and CDR2 sequences are ENHRY and SYGVKD. The CDR3 DNA is TGTGCCATCACCCCGACTCCGGGTACAGATACGCAGTATTTT. Amino acid sequence: CAITPTPGTDTQYF.